This entry lists 16 T cell receptor beta chains sequenced from one sample in a study of T cells in Graves' hyperthyroidism and ophthalmopathy. Amplification targeted TCR beta CDR3 regions from RNA transcripts. First-round RT-PCR with HTBI primers amplified the TCR CDR3 region. MiXCR, run by TCRdb on the multiplex PCR reads, gives a single entry per CDR3 protein. In the table there are 500,000 to 800,000 distinct CDR3 sequences, just under 45% of which are singletons. Sequencing was carried out using peripheral blood or thyroid tissue (not recorded which). The receptor source for this set is an adult man with Graves' disease, either hyperthyroidism or ophthalmopathy (not recorded which).

The chain couples TRBV19 to TRBJ1-2; D ambiguous. Germline-derived CDR1 and CDR2 are LNHDA and SQIVND (reference sequence). V lost 3 bases to trimming and J lost 7 bases, with 6 bases between them. The CDR3 has 11 residues. CDR3 residues: CASSISSGYTF. The CDR3 nucleotides read TGTGCCAGTAGTATCTCTAGTGGCTACACCTTC.

The sample holds many counts of this clonotype. The rearrangement uses TRBV5-6 and TRBJ1-1, with D uncertain. V lost 2 bases to trimming and J lost 5 bases, with 10 bases between them. The CDR3 is 13 amino acids. Per germline, CDR1 SGHDT and CDR2 YYEEEE. The CDR3 here is CASSLFAGTEAFF. DNA of the CDR3: TGTGCCAGCAGCTTATTTGCGGGAACTGAAGCTTTCTTT.

This clonotype was detected only a few times. The V call is TRBV12-3 or TRBV12-4, the J call TRBJ1-1; no definite D call. V lost 1 base to trimming and J lost 1 base, with 7 bases between them. The CDR3 contains 14 residues. This CDR3 is CASSLDSSNTEAFF. The CDR3 nucleotides are TGTGCCAGCAGTTTAGACTCCTCGAACACTGAAGCTTTCTTT.

The chain is built from TRBV15 and TRBJ1-4, with D tentatively TRBD1 (6 bases). Between the trimmed V and J ends, which lost 2 bases and 0 bases, there was a span of 13 bases. From germline, CDR1 is LNHNV and CDR2 YYDKDF (reference sequence). This CDR3 spans 17 amino acids. The CDR3 nucleotides read TGTGCCACCAGCAGAAGATCCGGGACAACAACTAATGAAAAACTGTTTTTT. This sequence encodes CATSRRSGTTTNEKLFF.

The chain uses TRBV2 and TRBJ1-1; 7 bases fit TRBD1. Germline CDR1 reads SNHLY; CDR2 reads FYNNEI. The CDR3 totals 14 residues. J lost 1 base, V lost 2 bases, and 1 base had no gene match. DNA for the CDR3: TGTGCCAGCAGTGAACGGGACAGGAACACTGAAGCTTTCTTT. This encodes CASSERDRNTEAFF.

This clonotype was observed many times. The rearrangement uses TRBV20-1 and TRBJ2-7, with 10 nucleotides matching TRBD2. Germline V gene data show CDR1 as DFQATT and CDR2 as SNEGSKA (reference sequence). Losses at the gene ends were 3 bases for V and 7 bases for J; bases not matched to a gene: 9. The CDR3 covers 14 residues. CDR3: CSASAGLASQEQYF. CDR3 bases: TGCAGTGCTAGCGCGGGACTAGCGTCTCAGGAGCAGTACTTC.

This clonotype appeared many times. V gene TRBV14 combines with J gene TRBJ2-7; no clear D. The V and J ends lost 4 bases and 7 bases respectively, with 11 bases between them. This CDR3 is built from 12 residues. Per the germline V gene, CDR1 is SGHDN and CDR2 is FVKESK. Here the CDR3 reads CASSPSNLEQYF. For the CDR3, the DNA is TGTGCCAGCAGCCCGTCGAACTTAGAGCAGTACTTC.

This clonotype was counted at least ten times. This rearrangement joins TRBV29-1 to TRBJ2-7; either TRBD1 or TRBD2 may supply D (5 bases each). The CDR3 covers 14 residues. V shed 1 base and J shed 0 bases, with 10 bases lying between them. Per germline, CDR1 SQVTM and CDR2 ANQGSEA. For the CDR3, the DNA is TGCAGCGTTGAAGTGGCAGGGAGCTCCTACGAGCAGTACTTC. This encodes CSVEVAGSSYEQYF.

This chain uses TRBV20-1 with TRBJ2-7, with D hard to call. Germline assignment: CDR1 DFQATT and CDR2 SNEGSKA (reference sequence). This CDR3 is 13 amino acids long. V lost 6 bases, J lost 7 bases, and 19 bases lay in between. For the CDR3, the DNA is TGCAGTGCCAGTAAAGAGAGACGCCAGGAGCAGTACTTC. Translated: CSASKERRQEQYF.

The rearrangement joins TRBV19 to TRBJ1-5; D not resolved. Between the trimmed V and J ends, which lost 5 bases and 2 bases, there was a span of 7 bases. The CDR3 spans 13 residues. The germline V gene has CDR1 LNHDA and CDR2 SQIVND (reference sequence). The CDR3 sequence is CASSDPGNQPQHF. For the CDR3, the DNA is TGTGCCAGTAGTGATCCGGGCAATCAGCCCCAGCATTTT.

The table lists this clonotype with a few counts. V gene TRBV2 combines with J gene TRBJ2-7; 10 bases match TRBD1. Trimming removed 7 bases from V and 0 bases from J; junction bases left unmatched: 3. CDR1 and CDR2 from the germline V gene are SNHLY and FYNNEI. This CDR3 is built from 14 residues. The CDR3 DNA is TGTGCCAGCATCGGGACAGGGGACTCCTACGAGCAGTACTTC. Its translation: CASIGTGDSYEQYF.

This clonotype was recorded at least ten times. The J gene is TRBJ2-7, the V gene TRBV7-9, with 9 positions matching TRBD1. Germline V gene lookup returns CDR1 SEHNR and CDR2 FQNEAQ (reference sequence). This CDR3 spans 15 amino acids. V shed 5 bases, J shed 5 bases, and the junction held 10 bases outside the gene matches. CDR3 in DNA: TGTGCCAGCAGCAACCGGGACAGGGCATGGCACGAGCAGTACTTC. It codes for CASSNRDRAWHEQYF.

This clonotype showed up just once. This chain joins TRBV7-2 and TRBJ2-7, with D perhaps TRBD1 (6 bases). V lost 5 bases to trimming and J lost 7 bases, with 24 bases between them. CDR3 length: 16 residues. Germline V gives CDR1 SGHTA, CDR2 FQGNSA. CDR3 nucleotides: TGTGCCAGCAGCGTTAGGGGTGGGGACAATGGCTTTGAGCAGTACTTC. It is translated as CASSVRGGDNGFEQYF.

The genes are TRBV7-9 and TRBJ2-5, with 14 nucleotides matching TRBD2. There are 16 residues in the CDR3. Germline assignment: CDR1 SEHNR and CDR2 FQNEAQ (reference sequence). V gave up 6 bases and J gave up 5 bases; unmatched junction bases: 8. The CDR3 spells CASSPGTSGSWETQYF. The CDR3, as DNA: TGTGCCAGCAGTCCAGGGACTAGCGGGAGTTGGGAGACCCAGTACTTC.

This clonotype occurred once. Germline and junction disagree at one end, which may indicate a read error. The J gene is TRBJ2-6, the V gene TRBV7-9, with 9 bases identical to TRBD1. The CDR3 has 13 residues. The germline CDR1 and CDR2 sequences are SEHNR and FQNEAQ (reference sequence). The CDR3 nucleotides read TGTGCCAGCAGCAAGACAGGGGGCAACGTCCTGACTTTC. Its protein is CASSKTGGNVLTF.

The J gene is TRBJ1-5, the V gene TRBV29-1; D is perhaps TRBD1 (5 bases). Looked up from germline, CDR1 is SQVTM and CDR2 is ANQGSEA. V was clipped by 8 bases and J by 6 bases, with 11 bases between them. The CDR3 is 11 residues long. CDR3 nucleotide sequence: TGCAGCTTGGTCGGGGGTCAGCCCCAGCATTTT. Amino acids: CSLVGGQPQHF. Full variable domain (outside the CDR3, taken from reference TRBV29-1 and TRBJ1-5): SAVISQKPSRDICQRGTSLTIQCQVDSQVTMMFWYRQQPGQSLTLIATANQGSEATYESGFVIDKFPISRPNLTFSTLTVSNMSPEDSSIYLCSLVGGQPQHFGDGTRLSIL.